This TCR beta chain was sequenced during a study of cytomegalovirus exposure and HLA in healthy donors. Both 60 Vbeta primers and 13 Jbeta primers went into the PCR. Repertoires were generated with immunoSEQ multiplex PCR, while TCRdb's copy carries only in-frame clones and drops some. The repertoire holds roughly 180,000 clones, less than 90% seen once, with under 1.1% in the top ten. Per the germline V gene, CDR1 is LNHDA and CDR2 is SQIVND (reference sequence). The CDR3 sequence is 14 residues long. Deletions cut 11 bases from V and 0 bases from J, with 14 bases between. This sequence originates from a man between 25 and 39 years old in good health and CMV-seronegative. This chain uses TRBV19 with TRBJ1-3; a weak D match, TRBD1 (6 bases). The sample comprised PBMCs. CDR3 sequence reads: CAGRGALSGNTIYF. In DNA form, the CDR3 reads TGTGCCGGCCGGGGGGCTCTCTCTGGAAACACCATATATTTT. The variable domain in full, completed from reference TRBV19 and TRBJ1-3, reads DGGITQSPKYLFRKEGQNVTLSCEQNLNHDAMYWYRQDPGQGLRLIYYSQIVNDFQKGDIAEGYSVSREKKESFPLTVTSAQKNPTAFYLCAGRGALSGNTIYFGEGSWLTVV.